One sample yielded the 26 T cell receptor beta chains listed below, sequenced in a study of T cell responses to AZD1222 COVID-19 vaccine. Repertoires were generated with immunoSEQ multiplex PCR, while TCRdb's copy carries only in-frame clones and drops some. The sample holds 120,000 or so clones, around nine tenths seen once. The sample in question was peripheral blood, obtained 28 days after the second dose of the MenACWY control vaccine. These receptors were taken from an adult who received the MenACWY meningococcal vaccine as a control.

The V gene is TRBV7-2, the J gene TRBJ2-1; D not certain. The CDR3 is 15 amino acids. Germline V gene lookup returns CDR1 SGHTA and CDR2 FQGNSA. Between the trimmed V and J ends, which lost 1 base and 1 base, there was a span of 8 bases. In nucleotides, the CDR3 is TGTGCCAGCAGCTTAGTTTACGGTTCCTACAATGAGCAGTTCTTC. This gives the protein CASSLVYGSYNEQFF.

This chain uses TRBV2 with TRBJ2-6, with D maybe TRBD1 (7 bases). V lost 6 bases and J lost 0, with 15 bases in between. The CDR3 extends over 17 amino acids. Germline V gene sequence: CDR1 SNHLY, CDR2 FYNNEI. This CDR3 reads CASSGGGPYSGANVLTF. For the CDR3, the DNA is TGTGCCAGCAGCGGAGGGGGCCCCTACTCTGGGGCCAACGTCCTGACTTTC.

In this sample, this clone turned up once. V gene TRBV2 combines with J gene TRBJ1-5, with D possibly matching TRBD1 (5 bases). The CDR3 consists of 22 residues. V lost 8 bases and J lost 1, with 36 bases in between. Germline CDR1 reads SNHLY; CDR2 reads FYNNEI. The CDR3 DNA sequence: TGTGCCAGCTCCATCCTCTTCCGGGGACGCGAAAACAATTTTCTAAGCAATCAGCCCCAGCATTTT. It yields the protein CASSILFRGRENNFLSNQPQHF.

The rearrangement uses TRBV5-1 and TRBJ2-1, with D perhaps matching TRBD2 (5 bases). The CDR3 loop spans 12 amino acids. CDR1 is SGHRS, CDR2 YFSETQ, per germline. Trimming took off 4 bases at V and 10 bases at J, with 12 bases between the two ends. This CDR3 reads CASSTGLREQFF. The CDR3 nucleotides are TGCGCCAGCAGCACCGGACTTCGCGAGCAGTTCTTC.

The chain carries TRBV5-1 and TRBJ2-7; 8 bases agree with TRBD1. This CDR3 has 13 residues. V lost 2 bases and J lost 3; bases outside the gene matches: 1. Per germline, CDR1 SGHRS and CDR2 YFSETQ. CDR3 protein: CASSLDRGYEQYF. The CDR3 DNA follows: TGCGCCAGCAGCTTAGACAGGGGCTACGAGCAGTACTTC.

Here the CDR3 reads CASSDGGGLYEQYF. The CDR3 DNA follows: TGCGCCAGCAGCGATGGAGGGGGCCTCTACGAGCAGTACTTC. The J gene is TRBJ2-7, the V gene TRBV5-1; possibly TRBD1 for D (7 bases). Germline lookup yields CDR1 SGHRS and CDR2 YFSETQ. Trimming took off 4 bases at V and 3 bases at J, with 14 bases between the two ends. There are 14 residues in the CDR3.

This clone came up a few times. The chain couples TRBV2 to TRBJ1-1; no definite D call. This CDR3 contains 17 residues. The V gene's germline CDR1 is SNHLY and CDR2 FYNNEI. Trimming pared 1 base from V and 0 bases from J, leaving 15 bases between. For the CDR3, the DNA is TGTGCCAGCAGTGAAGGGTCTCCTCAACACTTGAACACTGAAGCTTTCTTT. This sequence encodes CASSEGSPQHLNTEAFF.

The chain joins TRBV7-9 to TRBJ1-4; D is unclear. The CDR3 is 17 amino acids. The V and J ends lost 5 bases and 0 bases respectively, with 16 bases between them. Germline V gives CDR1 SEHNR, CDR2 FQNEAQ (reference sequence). The CDR3: CASSPSYGVATNEKLFF. The CDR3 bases are TGTGCCAGCAGCCCCAGTTATGGCGTAGCAACTAATGAAAAACTGTTTTTT.

V and J are TRBV5-8 and TRBJ2-7, with 7 bases fitting TRBD1. CDR1 SGHTS and CDR2 YDEGEE come from the germline V gene. This CDR3 comprises 14 residues. Unmatched junction bases numbered 7, after V lost 7 bases and J lost 0 bases. The CDR3 reads CASGRGQDSYEQYV. The CDR3 nucleotides are TGTGCCAGCGGCCGAGGACAGGACTCCTACGAGCAGTACGTC.

This sequence joins TRBV4-3 and TRBJ1-4, with D hard to call. From germline, CDR1 is LGHNA and CDR2 YSLEER. This CDR3 region has 15 residues. Trimming stripped 0 bases from V and 8 bases from J, with 13 bases between. CDR3 sequence (DNA): TGCGCCAGCAGCCAAGATCCCGGCCTGGGGGAAAAACTGTTTTTT. Protein: CASSQDPGLGEKLFF.

The chain uses TRBV13 and TRBJ2-3; D might be TRBD2 (6 bases). This CDR3 region has 13 residues. Trimming took 5 bases from V and 6 from J, leaving 12 bases between them. Germline lookup yields CDR1 PRHDT and CDR2 FYEKMQ (reference sequence). The CDR3, as DNA: TGTGCCAGCAGCACCGGAGGGAGGGATACGCAGTATTTT. Residues: CASSTGGRDTQYF.

The chain links TRBV4-1 to TRBJ1-5; the D is unclear. This CDR3 region has 14 residues. V lost 1 base and J lost 4, with 8 bases in between. CDR1 MGHRA and CDR2 YSYEKL come from the germline V gene. CDR3 nucleotides: TGCGCCAGCAGCCAAGTGCAAGGAAATCAGCCCCAGCATTTT. Its protein is CASSQVQGNQPQHF.

The V and J genes are TRBV18 and TRBJ2-1; 8 bases fit TRBD2. V was pared by 4 bases and J by 3 bases, with 8 bases of the junction left unmatched. This CDR3 has 16 residues. In germline, CDR1 is KGHSH, CDR2 LQKENI. CDR3 DNA: TGTGCCAGCTCACTACCATTACTAGCGGACTACAATGAGCAGTTCTTC. Translating it yields CASSLPLLADYNEQFF. Using reference TRBV18 and TRBJ2-1 for the parts outside the CDR3, the full variable domain is NAGVMQNPRHLVRRRGQEARLRCSPMKGHSHVYWYRQLPEEGLKFMVYLQKENIIDESGMPKERFSAEFPKEGPSILRIQQVVRGDSAAYFCASSLPLLADYNEQFFGPGTRLTVL.

The V call is TRBV30, the J call TRBJ2-7, with unresolved D. The CDR3 has 13 residues. CDR1 GTSNPN and CDR2 SVGIG come from the germline V gene (reference sequence). The V end lost 0 bases, the J end lost 0 bases, and 6 bases lay between the germline ends. CDR3 DNA: TGTGCCTGGAGTGTAAACCTCTCCTACGAGCAGTACTTC. Its translation: CAWSVNLSYEQYF.

J is TRBJ2-1 and V is TRBV28, with 12 bases identical to TRBD1. The CDR3 loop spans 17 amino acids. Looked up from germline, CDR1 is MDHEN and CDR2 is SYDVKM. With 2 bases clipped from V and 9 bases from J, the junction kept 11 bases outside the gene matches. CDR3 nucleotide sequence: TGTGCCAGCAGTTTACGCCGGGACAGGGGGCGAGGGGGTGAGCAGTTCTTC. It is translated as CASSLRRDRGRGGEQFF.

V is TRBV7-9 and J is TRBJ1-1, with D possibly TRBD1 on 5 matching bases. From germline, CDR1 is SEHNR and CDR2 FQNEAQ (reference sequence). This CDR3 region has 15 residues. V lost 2 bases, J lost 0 bases, and 10 bases lay in between. The CDR3: CASSLRQGMNTEAFF. In DNA, the CDR3 is TGTGCCAGCAGCTTACGGCAGGGCATGAACACTGAAGCTTTCTTT.

The V call is TRBV7-8, the J call TRBJ1-4, with D maybe TRBD1 (6 bases). Germline CDR1 reads SGHVS; CDR2 reads FQNEAQ. This CDR3 is 15 amino acids long. With 5 bases removed from V and 8 bases from J, the gap between germline ends came to 18 bases. This chain's CDR3 is CASSGLQGIYEKLFF. In DNA, the CDR3 is TGTGCCAGCAGCGGACTACAGGGAATTTACGAAAAACTGTTTTTT. The entire variable domain, with the rest obtained from reference TRBV7-8 and TRBJ1-4, is as follows: GAGVSQSPRYKVAKRGQDVALRCDPISGHVSLFWYQQALGQGPEFLTYFQNEAQLDKSGLPSDRFFAERPEGSVSTLKIQRTQQEDSAVYLCASSGLQGIYEKLFFGSGTQLSVL.

This rearrangement joins TRBV9 to TRBJ2-2; tentatively, D is TRBD1 (7 bases). V shed 1 base and J shed 2 bases, with 9 bases lying between them. CDR1 and CDR2 from the germline V gene are SGDLS and YYNGEE. CDR3 length equals 15 residues. CDR3 nucleotide sequence: TGTGCCAGCAGCGTACAGGGGGGCAACACCGGGGAGCTGTTTTTT. It codes for CASSVQGGNTGELFF.

The chain couples TRBV4-3 to TRBJ1-4; possible D gene TRBD1, 5 bases. V lost 0 bases and J lost 0, with 17 bases in between. The CDR3 spans 19 residues. Germline V lookup: CDR1 LGHNA, CDR2 YSLEER. CDR3 in DNA: TGCGCCAGCAGCCAAGAGTTGGCCGGGGCTTATCCAACTAATGAAAAACTGTTTTTT. Translating it yields CASSQELAGAYPTNEKLFF.

The V and J genes are TRBV4-3 and TRBJ2-1, with 10 bases aligning to TRBD1. The CDR3 runs to 15 residues. Trimming at V came to 2 bases and at J to 7 bases, leaving 5 bases not matched to a gene. Germline V gene data show CDR1 as LGHNA and CDR2 as YSLEER. The DNA of the CDR3 is TGCGCCAGCAGCCAACCGGGACAGGGGAGTAATGAGCAGTTCTTC. It specifies CASSQPGQGSNEQFF.

The chain links TRBV7-9 to TRBJ2-7; D unresolved. This CDR3 region has 12 residues. The V gene lost 1 base and the J gene lost 5 bases, with 6 bases spanning the gap. The germline V gene encodes CDR1 SEHNR and CDR2 FQNEAQ (reference sequence). The CDR3 is CASSLGSNEQYV. The CDR3 bases are TGTGCCAGCAGCTTAGGCAGCAACGAGCAGTACGTC.

The rearrangement links TRBV7-6 to TRBJ1-1, with TRBD1 identical over 9 bases. Germline assignment: CDR1 SGHVS and CDR2 FNYEAQ. The CDR3 contains 17 residues. J gave up 0 bases and V 4 bases, and 9 bases lay outside the gene matches. The CDR3 spells CASSSPQGQGMNTEAFF. The CDR3 DNA reads as TGTGCCAGCAGCTCCCCCCAGGGACAGGGTATGAACACTGAAGCTTTCTTT.

The rearrangement uses TRBV5-4 and TRBJ1-2; D perhaps matches TRBD1 (5 bases). CDR3 length: 13 amino acids. Germline V CDR1 and CDR2: SGHNT, YYREEE (reference sequence). The germline V and J ends were trimmed by 1 base and 4 bases, with 8 bases remaining between them. The CDR3: CASSLKGSYGYTF. The DNA of the CDR3 is TGTGCCAGCAGCTTGAAGGGGAGCTATGGCTACACCTTC.

The CDR3 DNA is TGTGCCAGCAGTGAATGGGAGACCCAGTACTTC. As protein: CASSEWETQYF. The chain carries TRBV2 and TRBJ2-5; D not certain. Trimming shortened V by 2 bases and J by 5 bases, and 3 bases separated the two germline ends. CDR1 is SNHLY, CDR2 FYNNEI, per germline. The CDR3 totals 11 residues. The full variable domain, its missing parts supplied by reference TRBV2 and TRBJ2-5, is EPEVTQTPSHQVTQMGQEVILRCVPISNHLYFYWYRQILGQKVEFLVSFYNNEISEKSEIFDDQFSVERPDGSNFTLKIRSTKLEDSAMYFCASSEWETQYFGPGTRLLVL.

The chain uses TRBV19 and TRBJ2-7; either TRBD1 or TRBD2 may fit D (5 bases each). Germline CDR1 LNHDA, CDR2 SQIVND (reference sequence). V lost 4 bases and J 0 bases, leaving 16 bases between the germline ends. CDR3 size: 16 residues. The CDR3 reads CASSTGPFPLSYEQYF. The CDR3 DNA reads as TGTGCCAGTAGTACGGGACCTTTTCCCCTCTCCTACGAGCAGTACTTC.

A word on this clone: The same CDR3 arises from other DNA sequences in this sample as well. CDR3 nucleotides: TGTGCCACCAGTGCCGGGAGCTCTGGAAACACCATATATTTT. Translated: CATSAGSSGNTIYF. V and J are TRBV24-1 and TRBJ1-3; D unclear. CDR1 is KGHDR and CDR2 is SFDVKD in the germline V gene. CDR3 length equals 14 residues. Trimming removed 5 bases at V and 0 bases at J, with 7 bases between.